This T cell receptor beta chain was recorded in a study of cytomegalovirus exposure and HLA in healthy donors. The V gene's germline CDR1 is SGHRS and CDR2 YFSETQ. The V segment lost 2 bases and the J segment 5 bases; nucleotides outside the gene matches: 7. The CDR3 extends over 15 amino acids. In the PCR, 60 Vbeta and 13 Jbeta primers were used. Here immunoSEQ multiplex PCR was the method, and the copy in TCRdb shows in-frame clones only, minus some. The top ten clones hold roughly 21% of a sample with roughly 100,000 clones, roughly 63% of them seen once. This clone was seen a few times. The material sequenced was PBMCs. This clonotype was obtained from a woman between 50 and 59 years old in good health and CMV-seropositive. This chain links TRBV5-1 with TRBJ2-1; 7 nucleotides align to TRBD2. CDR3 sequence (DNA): TGCGCCAGCAGCTTTGTGGCGGGGGAGAACAATGAGCAGTTCTTC. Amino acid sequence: CASSFVAGENNEQFF.